The 10 T cell receptor beta chains presented below share a single source sample, sequenced in a study of cytomegalovirus exposure and HLA in healthy donors. The primer mix had 60 Vbeta and 13 Jbeta primers. Produced via immunoSEQ multiplex PCR; TCRdb's table is partial and in-frame only. The sample contains fewer than 250,000 clones, 79% of which appear only once. Material: PBMCs. Receptors originate from a woman between 18 and 30 years old in good health and CMV-seronegative.

The chain carries TRBV2 and TRBJ1-6; 9 bases align to TRBD1. CDR1 is SNHLY, CDR2 FYNNEI, per germline. The CDR3 runs to 15 residues. V lost 8 bases and J lost 8; bases outside the gene matches: 10. The CDR3 region has the DNA TGTGCCAGCTATGCGAGGGACAGGGAGGATTCACCCCTCCACTTT. It codes for CASYARDREDSPLHF.

V gene TRBV5-4 combines with J gene TRBJ2-1, with 7 bases identical to TRBD1. Unmatched junction bases numbered 3, after V lost 3 bases and J lost 3 bases. The CDR3 sequence is 14 residues long. Germline CDR1 SGHNT, CDR2 YYREEE (reference sequence). CDR3 DNA sequence: TGTGCCAGCAGCTACCGACAGGGCTACAATGAGCAGTTCTTC. This codes for CASSYRQGYNEQFF.

The chain links TRBV6-1 to TRBJ1-2; maybe TRBD1 (6 bases). Trimming took off 3 bases at V and 8 bases at J, with 19 bases between the two ends. In germline, CDR1 is MNHNS, CDR2 SASEGT. The CDR3 has 15 amino acids. The CDR3 reads CASSEGPGQLRGYTF. As DNA, the CDR3 is TGTGCCAGCAGTGAGGGGCCGGGACAACTACGGGGCTACACCTTC.

V usage is TRBV6-4 and J usage is TRBJ2-7, with TRBD2 identical over 10 bases. This CDR3 is 15 amino acids long. Per germline, CDR1 MRHNA and CDR2 SNTAGT. With 3 bases clipped from V and 0 bases from J, the junction kept 2 bases outside the gene matches. The DNA of the CDR3 is TGTGCCAGCAGTGAACTAGCGGGAAGCTCCTACGAGCAGTACTTC. This gives the protein CASSELAGSSYEQYF.

The chain uses TRBV6-1 and TRBJ2-7; D is unresolved. Per germline, CDR1 MNHNS and CDR2 SASEGT. V was clipped by 1 base and J by 1 base, with 5 bases between them. This CDR3 has 13 amino acids. The CDR3 sequence: CASSEGASYEQYF. As DNA, the CDR3 is TGTGCCAGCAGTGAAGGGGCATCCTACGAGCAGTACTTC.

The V gene is TRBV21-1, the J gene TRBJ1-2; the table names TRBD1, a call not compared with the DNA. TRBV21-1 is tagged as a pseudogene. The CDR3 runs 15 residues. The CDR3 protein is CASSKSRTGNYGYTF. DNA of the CDR3: TGTGCCAGCAGCAAAAGCAGGACAGGGAACTATGGCTACACCTTC.

This clone showed up just a few times. This chain links TRBV7-6 with TRBJ2-7, with TRBD2 matching 11 bases. This CDR3 region has 15 residues. Germline assignment: CDR1 SGHVS and CDR2 FNYEAQ. Germline trimming cut 5 bases from V and 7 bases from J; bases unmatched to any gene: 10. In nucleotides, the CDR3 is TGTGCCAGCAGCCTAGAAGCTAGCGGGAGGACGGAGCAGTACTTC. It specifies CASSLEASGRTEQYF.

The V and J genes are TRBV7-9 and TRBJ1-5; tentatively, D is TRBD1 (6 bases). The CDR3 is made up of 15 amino acids. Germline CDR1 is SEHNR and CDR2 is FQNEAQ (reference sequence). Trimming pared 5 bases from V and 4 bases from J, leaving 15 bases between. CDR3 amino acids: CASSDSSGENQPQHF. CDR3 nucleotides: TGTGCCAGCAGCGATAGCTCAGGGGAAAATCAGCCCCAGCATTTT.

J is TRBJ2-1 and V is TRBV7-6, with 8 nucleotides matching TRBD2. Germline loops: CDR1 SGHVS, CDR2 FNYEAQ. The CDR3 is made up of 14 amino acids. The V and J ends lost 8 bases and 3 bases, in that order; junction bases with no gene match: 6. In nucleotides, the CDR3 is TGTGCCAGCGGTTTAGCGGGGCACTACAATGAGCAGTTCTTC. This codes for CASGLAGHYNEQFF.

The chain uses TRBV2 and TRBJ1-1, with no clear D. Germline V gene sequence: CDR1 SNHLY, CDR2 FYNNEI. The CDR3 consists of 15 residues. V lost 4 bases, J lost 3 bases, and 15 bases lay in between. In nucleotides, the CDR3 is TGTGCCAGCAGTGTGTTGGAGCAGACCCACACTGAAGCTTTCTTT. It translates to CASSVLEQTHTEAFF.